One and the same sample provided the 13 T cell receptor beta chains below, sequenced in a study of T cell repertoires in cytomegalovirus infection. These receptors' targets are unknown. TCRdb used MiXCR to reprocess the reads, holding one entry per CDR3 protein. The sample records about 830,000 distinct CDR3 sequences, around a third being singletons. The sample consisted of cultured CD8+ T cells from PBMCs, taken from culture after CMV antigen stimulation. Receptors were obtained from a human donor in good health (CMV status not recorded). Some clones in this sample may be carry-over from other donors' samples.

CDR3 protein: CASSELTDRGIGYGYTF. Here the CDR3 DNA reads TGTGCCAGCAGTGAACTCACCGACAGGGGAATAGGCTATGGCTACACCTTC. The chain combines TRBV25-1 with TRBJ1-2; 8 bases are a match to TRBD1. Germline-derived CDR1 and CDR2 are MGHDK and SYGVNS. V lost 2 bases to trimming and J lost 4 bases; unmatched junction nucleotides: 12. CDR3 length equals 17 residues.

The chain is built from TRBV6-6 and TRBJ1-6, with no clear D. Trimming pared 4 bases from V and 0 bases from J, leaving 4 bases between. Looked up from germline, CDR1 is MNHNY and CDR2 is SVGAGI (reference sequence). The CDR3 contains 14 residues. CDR3 DNA: TGTGCCAGCAGTTCAGCCTCCTATAATTCACCCCTCCACTTT. Residues: CASSSASYNSPLHF.

The chain couples TRBV4-1 to TRBJ2-5, with D tentatively TRBD1 (5 bases). Trimming removed 5 bases from V and 0 bases from J, with 16 bases in between. CDR1 and CDR2 (germline): MGHRA, YSYEKL. This CDR3 region has 16 residues. The CDR3 bases are TGCGCCAGCAGCTACCTAAGGTCGGACAACCAAGAGACCCAGTACTTC. It specifies CASSYLRSDNQETQYF.

This clonotype came up a few times. The rearrangement uses TRBV7-9 and TRBJ1-4; unclear D gene. V was pared by 5 bases and J by 5 bases, with 18 bases between. This CDR3 region has 16 residues. Per the germline V gene, CDR1 is SEHNR and CDR2 is FQNEAQ (reference sequence). The CDR3 bases are TGTGCCAGCAGCCATAAATCCGGGCACCTGAATGAAAAACTGTTTTTT. It translates to CASSHKSGHLNEKLFF.

The rearrangement joins TRBV14 to TRBJ1-2; D ambiguous. CDR1 SGHDN and CDR2 FVKESK come from the germline V gene. V dropped 2 bases and J dropped 3 bases, with 10 bases sitting between them. The CDR3 spans 14 residues. The CDR3 is CASSQYKGYYGYTF. Written as DNA, the CDR3 is TGTGCCAGCAGCCAATACAAGGGATACTATGGCTACACCTTC.

This rearrangement joins TRBV19 to TRBJ1-5, with D perhaps TRBD1 (5 bases). The V gene lost 7 bases and the J gene lost 1 base, with 14 bases spanning the gap. The CDR3 has 15 residues. Germline CDR1 and CDR2: LNHDA and SQIVND (reference sequence). CDR3 in DNA: TGTGCCAGTACAGGGACGAGGAGGAGCAATCAGCCCCAGCATTTT. It specifies CASTGTRRSNQPQHF.

The rearrangement uses TRBV14 and TRBJ1-6; D remains ambiguous. CDR3 length: 16 amino acids. V was shortened by 0 bases and J by 4 bases, with 10 bases between the two germline ends. CDR1 and CDR2 from the germline V gene are SGHDN and FVKESK. CDR3 protein: CASSQEWPGYNSPLHF. CDR3 DNA sequence: TGTGCCAGCAGCCAAGAGTGGCCGGGATATAATTCACCCCTCCACTTT. Combining the CDR3 with reference TRBV14 and TRBJ1-6 gives the whole variable domain EAGVTQFPSHSVIEKGQTVTLRCDPISGHDNLYWYRRVMGKEIKFLLHFVKESKQDESGMPNNRFLAERTGGTYSTLKVQPAELEDSGVYFCASSQEWPGYNSPLHFGNGTRLTVT.

At least ten counts were recorded for this clonotype. The chain couples TRBV6-1 to TRBJ2-5, with a weak D call TRBD1 (5 bases). This CDR3 contains 13 residues. V was shortened by 6 bases and J by 2 bases, with 10 bases between the two germline ends. Germline CDR1 MNHNS, CDR2 SASEGT. The DNA of the CDR3 is TGTGCCAGCAGGACAGAGGCGCAAGAGACCCAGTACTTC. It encodes CASRTEAQETQYF.

At least ten counts were recorded for this clonotype. The CDR3 region has the DNA TGTGCCAGCAGCTCTACAGAAAGGGACAATGAGCAGTTCTTC. Residues: CASSSTERDNEQFF. The V call is TRBV7-8, the J call TRBJ2-1; D remains ambiguous. Trimming left V 4 bases short and J 5 bases short, with 12 bases between. Germline lookup yields CDR1 SGHVS and CDR2 FQNEAQ. The CDR3 length is 14 residues.

Regarding this clonotype: A much larger clone lies one base from this, so it may be a read error. V and J are TRBV27 and TRBJ1-5, with TRBD1 as a possible D gene (5 bases). The CDR3 sequence is 12 residues long. Trimming stripped 6 bases from V and 4 bases from J, with 7 bases between. Germline V gives CDR1 MNHEY, CDR2 SMNVEV (reference sequence). The CDR3 DNA sequence: TGTGCCAGCAGGAAGGGGAATCAGCCCCAGCATTTT. Its protein is CASRKGNQPQHF.

This clonotype has at least ten counts. The chain combines TRBV6-2 or TRBV6-3 with TRBJ1-3; the D gene is possibly TRBD1 (5 bases). Germline CDR1 reads MNHEY; CDR2 reads SVGEGT. CDR3 size: 14 residues. The V gene lost 5 bases and the J gene lost 0 bases, with 8 bases spanning the gap. The CDR3 loop reads CASSRDGSGNTIYF. The CDR3 DNA is TGTGCCAGCAGTCGGGACGGCTCTGGAAACACCATATATTTT.

CDR3 in DNA: TGTGCCAGTAGTATATTCGGGGACACAGATACGCAGTATTTT. This gives the protein CASSIFGDTDTQYF. V and J are TRBV19 and TRBJ2-3, with D tentatively TRBD2 (5 bases). V dropped 2 bases and J dropped 2 bases, with 8 bases sitting between them. The CDR3 totals 14 residues. Germline V gene data show CDR1 as LNHDA and CDR2 as SQIVND (reference sequence). The full variable domain, in which reference TRBV19 and TRBJ2-3 provide the parts outside the CDR3, is DGGITQSPKYLFRKEGQNVTLSCEQNLNHDAMYWYRQDPGQGLRLIYYSQIVNDFQKGDIAEGYSVSREKKESFPLTVTSAQKNPTAFYLCASSIFGDTDTQYFGPGTRLTVL.

The chain's CDR3 is CAISEGGEAGNQPQHF. The DNA for the CDR3 is TGTGCCATCAGTGAAGGAGGAGAAGCCGGCAATCAGCCCCAGCATTTT. The chain joins TRBV10-3 to TRBJ1-5; D not certain. The V gene lost 3 bases and the J gene lost 2 bases, with 14 bases spanning the gap. The germline CDR1 and CDR2 sequences are ENHRY and SYGVKD. The CDR3 has 16 amino acids.